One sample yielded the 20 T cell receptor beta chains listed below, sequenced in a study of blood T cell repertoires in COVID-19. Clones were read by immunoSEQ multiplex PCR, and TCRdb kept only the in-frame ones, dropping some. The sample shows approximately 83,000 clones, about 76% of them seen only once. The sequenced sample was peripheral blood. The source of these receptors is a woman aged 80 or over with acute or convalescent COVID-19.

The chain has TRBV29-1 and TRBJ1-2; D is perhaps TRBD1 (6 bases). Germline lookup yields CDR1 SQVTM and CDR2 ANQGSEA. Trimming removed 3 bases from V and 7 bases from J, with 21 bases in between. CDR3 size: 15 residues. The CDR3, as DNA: TGCAGCGTTGAGTTCGGGTATCGGGGGGCCGGTGGCTACACCTTC. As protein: CSVEFGYRGAGGYTF.

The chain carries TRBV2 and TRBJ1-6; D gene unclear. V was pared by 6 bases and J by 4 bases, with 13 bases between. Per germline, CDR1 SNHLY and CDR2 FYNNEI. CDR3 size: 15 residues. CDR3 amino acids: CASRDFSRYNSPLHF. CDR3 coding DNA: TGTGCCAGCAGGGACTTTTCAAGATATAATTCACCCCTCCACTTT. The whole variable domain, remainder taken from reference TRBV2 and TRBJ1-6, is EPEVTQTPSHQVTQMGQEVILRCVPISNHLYFYWYRQILGQKVEFLVSFYNNEISEKSEIFDDQFSVERPDGSNFTLKIRSTKLEDSAMYFCASRDFSRYNSPLHFGNGTRLTVT.

The DNA of the CDR3 is TGTGCCAGCAGCCCCCACCGGACTAGCGGCACAGATACGCAGTATTTT. This sequence encodes CASSPHRTSGTDTQYF. This sequence joins TRBV7-9 and TRBJ2-3; 9 nucleotides match TRBD2. V lost 5 bases, J lost 1 base, and 7 bases stayed unmatched. Germline V gene data show CDR1 as SEHNR and CDR2 as FQNEAQ (reference sequence). The CDR3 has 16 amino acids.

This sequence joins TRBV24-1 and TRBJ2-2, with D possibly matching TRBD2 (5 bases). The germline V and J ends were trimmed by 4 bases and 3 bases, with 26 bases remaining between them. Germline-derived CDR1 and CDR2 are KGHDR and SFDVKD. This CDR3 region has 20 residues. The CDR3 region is CATSDRRGQDIARHTGELFF. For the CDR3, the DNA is TGTGCCACCAGTGACCGTAGAGGCCAGGATATAGCGAGGCACACCGGGGAGCTGTTTTTT.

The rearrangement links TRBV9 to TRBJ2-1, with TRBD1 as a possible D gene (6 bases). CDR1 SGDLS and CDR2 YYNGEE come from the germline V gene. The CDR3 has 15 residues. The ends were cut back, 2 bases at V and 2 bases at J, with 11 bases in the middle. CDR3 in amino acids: CASSVSGHPYNEQFF. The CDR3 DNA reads TGTGCCAGCAGCGTTTCGGGACACCCCTACAATGAGCAGTTCTTC. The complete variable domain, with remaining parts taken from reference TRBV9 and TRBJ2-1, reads DSGVTQTPKHLITATGQRVTLRCSPRSGDLSVYWYQQSLDQGLQFLIQYYNGEERAKGNILERFSAQQFPDLHSELNLSSLELGDSALYFCASSVSGHPYNEQFFGPGTRLTVL.

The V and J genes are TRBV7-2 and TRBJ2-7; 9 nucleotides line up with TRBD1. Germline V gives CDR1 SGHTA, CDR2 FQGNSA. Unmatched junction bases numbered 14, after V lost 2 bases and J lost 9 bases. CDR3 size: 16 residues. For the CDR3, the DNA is TGTGCCAGCAGCTTATCCCGGGGACAGGGCACCCCCGGGCAGTACTTC. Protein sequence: CASSLSRGQGTPGQYF.

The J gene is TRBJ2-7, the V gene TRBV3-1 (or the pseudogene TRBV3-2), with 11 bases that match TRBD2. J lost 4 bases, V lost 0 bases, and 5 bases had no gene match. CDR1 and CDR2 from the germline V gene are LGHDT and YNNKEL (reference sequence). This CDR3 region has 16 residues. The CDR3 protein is CASSQETSGSLYEQYF. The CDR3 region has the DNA TGTGCCAGCAGCCAAGAAACTAGCGGGAGTTTATACGAGCAGTACTTC.

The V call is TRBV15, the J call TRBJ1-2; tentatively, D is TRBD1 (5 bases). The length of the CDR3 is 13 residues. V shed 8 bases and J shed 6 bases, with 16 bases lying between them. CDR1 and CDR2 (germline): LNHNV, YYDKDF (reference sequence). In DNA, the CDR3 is TGTGCCACCTCCCCCAGGAGGGGCGATGGCTACACCTTC. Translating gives CATSPRRGDGYTF.

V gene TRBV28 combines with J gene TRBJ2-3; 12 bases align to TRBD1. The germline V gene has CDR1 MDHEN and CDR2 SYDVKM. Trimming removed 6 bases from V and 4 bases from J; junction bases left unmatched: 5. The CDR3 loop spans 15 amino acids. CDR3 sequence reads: CASRGGQGASDTQYF. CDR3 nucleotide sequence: TGTGCCAGCAGGGGGGGACAGGGGGCATCAGATACGCAGTATTTT.

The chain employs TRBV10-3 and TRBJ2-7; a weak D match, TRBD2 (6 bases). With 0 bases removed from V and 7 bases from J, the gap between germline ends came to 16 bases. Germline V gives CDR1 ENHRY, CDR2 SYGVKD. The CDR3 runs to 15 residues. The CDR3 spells CAISESRSGAGEQYF. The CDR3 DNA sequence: TGTGCCATCAGTGAGTCGCGTTCTGGGGCGGGGGAGCAGTACTTC.

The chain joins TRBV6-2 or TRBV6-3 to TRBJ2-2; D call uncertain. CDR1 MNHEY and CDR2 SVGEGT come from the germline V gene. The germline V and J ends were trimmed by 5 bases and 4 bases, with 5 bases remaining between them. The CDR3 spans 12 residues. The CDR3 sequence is CASSLGTGELFF. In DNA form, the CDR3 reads TGTGCCAGCAGTCTCGGCACCGGGGAGCTGTTTTTT.

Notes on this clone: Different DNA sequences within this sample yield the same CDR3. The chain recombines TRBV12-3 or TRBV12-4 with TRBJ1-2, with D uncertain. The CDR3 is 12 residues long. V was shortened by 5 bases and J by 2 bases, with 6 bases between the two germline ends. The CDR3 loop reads CASSTANYGYTF. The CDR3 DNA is TGTGCCAGCAGTACAGCCAACTATGGCTACACCTTC.

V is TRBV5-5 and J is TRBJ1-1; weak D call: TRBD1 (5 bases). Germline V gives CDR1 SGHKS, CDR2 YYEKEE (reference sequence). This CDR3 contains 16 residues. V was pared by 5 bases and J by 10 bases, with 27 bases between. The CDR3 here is CASRYATTGANLGAFF. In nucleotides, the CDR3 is TGTGCCAGCAGATATGCCACCACTGGGGCTAATTTGGGAGCTTTCTTT.

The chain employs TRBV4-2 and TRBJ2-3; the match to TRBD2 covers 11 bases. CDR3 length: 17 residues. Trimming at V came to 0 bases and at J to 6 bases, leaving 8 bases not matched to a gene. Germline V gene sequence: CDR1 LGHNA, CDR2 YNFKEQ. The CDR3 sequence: CASSQDGSGREVDTQYF. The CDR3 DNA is TGTGCCAGCAGCCAAGACGGTAGCGGGAGGGAGGTGGATACGCAGTATTTT.

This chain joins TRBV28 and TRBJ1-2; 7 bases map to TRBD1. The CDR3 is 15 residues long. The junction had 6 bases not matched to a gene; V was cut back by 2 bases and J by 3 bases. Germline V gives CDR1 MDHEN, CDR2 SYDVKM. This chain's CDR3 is CASSLKTGLDYGYTF. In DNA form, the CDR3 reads TGTGCCAGCAGTTTAAAGACAGGGTTGGACTATGGCTACACCTTC.

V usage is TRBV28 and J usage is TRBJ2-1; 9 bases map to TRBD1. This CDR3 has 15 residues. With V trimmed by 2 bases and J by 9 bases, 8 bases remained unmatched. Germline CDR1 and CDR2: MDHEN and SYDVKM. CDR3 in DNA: TGTGCCAGCAGTTTACCTGGGACAGGGCGGGGTGAGCAGTTCTTC. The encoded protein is CASSLPGTGRGEQFF. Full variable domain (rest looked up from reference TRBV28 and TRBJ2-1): DVKVTQSSRYLVKRTGEKVFLECVQDMDHENMFWYRQDPGLGLRLIYFSYDVKMKEKGDIPEGYSVSREKKERFSLILESASTNQTSMYLCASSLPGTGRGEQFFGPGTRLTVL.

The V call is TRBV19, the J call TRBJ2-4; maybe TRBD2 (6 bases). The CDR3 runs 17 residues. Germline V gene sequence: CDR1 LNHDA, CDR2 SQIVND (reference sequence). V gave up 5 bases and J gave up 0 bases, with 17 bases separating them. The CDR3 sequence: CASSPREDILAKNIQYF. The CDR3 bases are TGTGCCAGTAGTCCTAGGGAGGACATTTTAGCCAAAAACATTCAGTACTTC.

CDR3 sequence: CASSLRGTDAGELFF. The CDR3, as DNA: TGTGCCAGCAGCTTAAGGGGAACAGATGCCGGGGAGCTGTTTTTT. The chain links TRBV7-8 to TRBJ2-2, with D perhaps matching TRBD1 (5 bases). Germline CDR1 is SGHVS and CDR2 is FQNEAQ. The CDR3 contains 15 residues. The ends were cut back, 2 bases at V and 6 bases at J, with 13 bases in the middle.

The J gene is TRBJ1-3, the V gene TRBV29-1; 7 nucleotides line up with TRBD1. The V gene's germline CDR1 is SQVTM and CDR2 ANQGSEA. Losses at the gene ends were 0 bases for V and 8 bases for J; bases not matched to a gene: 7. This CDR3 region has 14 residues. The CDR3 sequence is CSVEERAGGDTIYF. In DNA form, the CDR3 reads TGCAGCGTTGAAGAACGGGCAGGGGGAGACACCATATATTTT.

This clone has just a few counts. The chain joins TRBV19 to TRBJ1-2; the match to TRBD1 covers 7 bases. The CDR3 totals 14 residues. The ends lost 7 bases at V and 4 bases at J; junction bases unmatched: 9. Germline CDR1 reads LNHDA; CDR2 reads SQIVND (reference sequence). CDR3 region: CASKTGTDLYGYTF. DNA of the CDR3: TGTGCCAGTAAGACCGGGACAGACCTCTATGGCTACACCTTC.